These T cell receptor beta chains were read from a single sample in a study of blood T cell repertoires in COVID-19. Clones were sequenced by immunoSEQ multiplex PCR, and TCRdb holds only the in-frame ones, with some missing. The sample shows approximately 240,000 clones, around 91% of them seen only once. The sequencing sample was made of PBMCs or T cells enriched from blood (not recorded which). These receptors all stem from a woman aged 18-29 years in a cohort exposed to, infected with or recovered from COVID-19 (not recorded which). CDR3s include the opening cysteine and the closing phenylalanine or tryptophan. The D gene is left open where the match is weak. Clone sizes are given selectively: once, few, many, or a class where the clone is expanded.

D gene | J gene | clone size | V gene | CDR3 protein | CDR3 DNA
TRBD1 | TRBJ2-7 | NA | TRBV6-1 | CASSDPGQGAYEQYF | TGTGCCAGCAGTGATCCGGGACAGGGGGCCTACGAGCAGTACTTC
TRBD2 | TRBJ2-3 | NA | TRBV3-1/TRBV3-2 | CASSRVAGAPDTQYF | TGTGCCAGCAGCCGGGTAGCGGGAGCCCCAGATACGCAGTATTTT
TRBD1 | TRBJ1-4 | NA | TRBV19 | CASSTVRDRGQSNEKLFF | TGTGCCAGTAGTACTGTCCGGGACAGGGGGCAAAGTAATGAAAAACTGTTTTTT
NA | TRBJ1-1 | few | TRBV28 | CASSLWGGKLTEAFF | TGTGCCAGCAGTTTATGGGGAGGCAAGTTGACTGAAGCTTTCTTT
TRBD2 | TRBJ2-7 | once | TRBV28 | CASSLLVGTSGQSYEQYF | TGTGCCAGCAGTTTATTAGTCGGGACTAGCGGGCAATCCTACGAGCAGTACTTC
TRBD2 | TRBJ2-5 | once | TRBV6-5 | CASSYPASSGQETQYF | TGTGCCAGCAGTTACCCCGCCTCTAGCGGTCAAGAGACCCAGTACTTC
TRBD2 | TRBJ2-3 | NA | TRBV5-5 | CASSSRGSVAGTDTQYF | TGTGCCAGCAGCTCCCGGGGGAGTGTAGCGGGTACAGATACGCAGTATTTT
TRBD1 | TRBJ1-3 | NA | TRBV7-2 | CASSWTGPGNTIYF | TGTGCCAGCAGCTGGACAGGGCCGGGAAACACCATATATTTT
NA | TRBJ2-5 | NA | TRBV24-1 | CATSDPSETQYF | TGTGCCACCAGTGATCCTAGCGAGACCCAGTACTTC
NA | TRBJ1-1 | NA | TRBV5-1 | CASSQQTVNTEAFF | TGCGCCAGCAGCCAACAGACAGTTAACACTGAAGCTTTCTTT
TRBD2 | TRBJ2-5 | once | TRBV7-2 | CASSLGRGGNQETQYF | TGTGCCAGCAGCTTAGGTCGGGGGGGGAACCAAGAGACCCAGTACTTC
NA | TRBJ1-5 | NA | TRBV2 | CASSFQGAGNQPQHF | TGTGCCAGCAGTTTTCAAGGGGCGGGGAATCAGCCCCAGCATTTT
NA | TRBJ1-4 | once | TRBV6-5 | CASSYTQGFEKLFF | TGTGCCAGCAGTTACACGCAGGGTTTCGAAAAACTGTTTTTT
NA | TRBJ1-1 | NA | TRBV6-4 | CASKGGVNTEAFF | TGTGCCAGTAAAGGGGGGGTGAACACTGAAGCTTTCTTT
TRBD1 | TRBJ1-1 | NA | TRBV7-3 | CASTAGQGRNTEAFF | TGTGCCAGCACCGCGGGACAGGGGAGGAACACTGAAGCTTTCTTT
NA | TRBJ1-4 | NA | TRBV7-6 | CASSLGTGREDEKLFF | TGTGCCAGCAGCTTAGGAACGGGGAGAGAGGATGAAAAACTGTTTTTT
NA | TRBJ2-7 | NA | TRBV7-8 | CASSLNYGGYEQYF | TGTGCCAGCAGCTTAAACTACGGAGGCTACGAGCAGTACTTC
NA | TRBJ2-7 | NA | TRBV19 | CASSIMAGDYEQYF | TGTGCCAGTAGTATAATGGCAGGGGACTACGAGCAGTACTTC
TRBD1 | TRBJ2-1 | NA | TRBV5-5 | CASSLAGTGSPRKFF | TGTGCCAGCAGCTTGGCCGGGACAGGGTCTCCGCGGAAGTTCTTC
NA | TRBJ1-2 | NA | TRBV5-1 | CASSSGNYGYTF | TGCGCCAGCAGCTCAGGGAACTATGGCTACACCTTC
NA | TRBJ2-1 | few | TRBV10-2 | CASSRANNEQFF | TGCGCCAGCTCCCGAGCTAATAATGAGCAGTTCTTC
TRBD1 | TRBJ1-5 | NA | TRBV4-1 | CASSQDLTGGSNQPQHF | TGCGCCAGCAGCCAAGATTTGACAGGGGGGAGCAATCAGCCCCAGCATTTT
TRBD1 | TRBJ1-6 | NA | TRBV7-9 | CASSLAFGTGDSPLHF | TGTGCCAGCAGCTTAGCGTTCGGGACAGGGGATTCACCCCTCCACTTT
NA | TRBJ1-1 | NA | TRBV2 | CASSEWRNTEAFF | TGTGCCAGCAGTGAATGGAGGAACACTGAAGCTTTCTTT
TRBD1 | TRBJ1-4 | NA | TRBV28 | CASSFLGQGDEKLFF | TGTGCCAGCAGTTTTCTGGGACAGGGGGATGAAAAACTGTTTTTT
NA | TRBJ1-2 | NA | TRBV7-9 | CASSFGHLYGYTF | TGTGCCAGCAGCTTTGGGCACCTCTATGGCTACACCTTC
TRBD1 | TRBJ1-2 | NA | TRBV28 | CASSPADRDRGYTF | TGTGCCAGCAGTCCGGCCGACAGGGATAGGGGCTACACCTTC
NA | TRBJ1-2 | NA | TRBV7-8 | CASSSTDYGYTF | TGTGCCAGCAGCTCGACAGACTATGGCTACACCTTC
NA | TRBJ2-2 | few | TRBV4-1 | CASSHPPVFNTGELFF | TGCGCCAGCAGCCACCCCCCGGTGTTTAACACCGGGGAGCTGTTTTTT
TRBD2 | TRBJ2-7 | NA | TRBV27 | CASSSIAGFPSYEQYF | TGTGCCAGCAGTTCCATAGCGGGTTTTCCCTCCTACGAGCAGTACTTC
NA | TRBJ2-5 | NA | TRBV9 | CASSFGAQETQYF | TGTGCCAGCAGCTTTGGGGCCCAAGAGACCCAGTACTTC
NA | TRBJ2-5 | NA | TRBV19 | CASSFSSPGEGQTQYF | TGTGCCAGTAGTTTCTCCTCCCCAGGGGAGGGTCAGACCCAGTACTTC
NA | TRBJ2-1 | NA | TRBV9 | CASSPRQDPWNEQFF | TGTGCCAGCAGCCCCCGACAGGATCCCTGGAATGAGCAGTTCTTC
TRBD1 | TRBJ2-7 | NA | TRBV11-2 | CASSLGTGGTYEQYF | TGTGCCAGCAGCTTAGGGACAGGGGGTACCTACGAGCAGTACTTC
NA | TRBJ2-7 | NA | TRBV6-1 | CASSERGTTEQYF | TGTGCCAGCAGTGAAAGGGGGACGACCGAGCAGTACTTC
NA | TRBJ1-3 | NA | TRBV18 | CASSQSPPQAISGNTIYF | TGTGCCAGCTCACAGTCCCCCCCGCAGGCGATCTCTGGAAACACCATATATTTT
TRBD1 | TRBJ1-5 | NA | TRBV5-6 | CASSLEQGAGSNQPQHF | TGTGCCAGCAGCTTGGAGCAGGGGGCAGGAAGCAATCAGCCCCAGCATTTT
NA | TRBJ1-2 | once | TRBV5-6 | CASRDGGGYTF | TGTGCCAGCAGGGACGGAGGCGGCTACACCTTC
NA | TRBJ1-1 | once | TRBV11-2 | CASSLDAGARQAFF | TGTGCCAGCAGCTTAGATGCGGGCGCCCGCCAGGCTTTCTTT
NA | TRBJ1-5 | NA | TRBV7-2 | CASSTKEPWQPQHF | TGTGCCAGCAGTACGAAAGAGCCTTGGCAGCCCCAGCATTTT
NA | TRBJ1-2 | NA | TRBV15 | CATSMAENYGYTF | TGTGCCACCAGCATGGCAGAAAACTATGGCTACACCTTC
TRBD1 | TRBJ1-6 | NA | TRBV18 | CASSQTGTGNYNSPLHF | TGTGCCAGCTCACAGACCGGGACAGGGAATTATAATTCACCCCTCCACTTT
TRBD2 | TRBJ2-1 | NA | TRBV30 | CAWNRLAGAYNEQFF | TGTGCCTGGAACAGACTAGCGGGAGCCTACAATGAGCAGTTCTTC
TRBD1 | TRBJ1-1 | NA | TRBV7-9 | CASTLQGGSTEAFF | TGTGCCAGCACCCTACAGGGGGGGTCCACTGAAGCTTTCTTT
TRBD2 | TRBJ2-7 | NA | TRBV4-2 | CASSQDFGGHLAARYEQYF | TGTGCCAGCAGCCAAGATTTTGGTGGCCATCTAGCGGCTCGGTACGAGCAGTACTTC
NA | TRBJ2-1 | once | TRBV27 | CASTSQGTEQFF | TGTGCCAGCACATCCCAGGGCACTGAGCAGTTCTTC
TRBD2 | TRBJ2-3 | few | TRBV4-2 | CASSYQASGGRTDTQYF | TGTGCCAGCAGCTACCAAGCTAGCGGGGGCCGTACAGATACGCAGTATTTT
NA | TRBJ2-1 | NA | TRBV20-1 | CSASRLKLISSYNEQFF | TGCAGTGCTAGTCGGTTGAAGCTGATAAGCTCCTACAATGAGCAGTTCTTC
TRBD2 | TRBJ2-1 | NA | TRBV19 | CASSTLAGGYNEQFF | TGTGCCAGTAGTACTCTAGCGGGAGGGTACAATGAGCAGTTCTTC
NA | TRBJ2-2 | NA | TRBV3-1/TRBV3-2 | CASSLDSGSPVHHGELFF | TGTGCCAGCAGCCTTGACTCCGGGTCTCCAGTTCATCACGGGGAGCTGTTTTTT
TRBD1 | TRBJ1-2 | NA | TRBV2 | CASRPGQAYYGYTF | TGTGCCAGCAGACCGGGACAGGCCTACTATGGCTACACCTTC
NA | TRBJ2-1 | few | TRBV21-1 | CASVLYTLHEQFF | TGTGCCAGCGTTCTCTATACCCTACATGAGCAGTTCTTC
NA | TRBJ1-2 | NA | TRBV28 | CASSSAILTYGYTF | TGTGCCAGCAGTTCTGCTATTCTCACTTATGGCTACACCTTC
NA | TRBJ1-3 | NA | TRBV28 | CASSLLTGGNTIYF | TGTGCCAGCAGTTTATTAACAGGGGGAAACACCATATATTTT
NA | TRBJ2-1 | NA | TRBV5-6 | CASSLVYAGFYNEQFF | TGTGCCAGCAGCTTGGTTTACGCAGGGTTCTACAATGAGCAGTTCTTC
TRBD1 | TRBJ2-7 | NA | TRBV7-3 | CASSYGGQGEQYF | TGTGCCAGCAGCTACGGGGGACAGGGCGAGCAGTACTTC
TRBD1 | TRBJ1-2 | NA | TRBV30 | CAWDRGQGAYGYTF | TGTGCCTGGGATAGGGGACAGGGGGCTTATGGCTACACCTTC